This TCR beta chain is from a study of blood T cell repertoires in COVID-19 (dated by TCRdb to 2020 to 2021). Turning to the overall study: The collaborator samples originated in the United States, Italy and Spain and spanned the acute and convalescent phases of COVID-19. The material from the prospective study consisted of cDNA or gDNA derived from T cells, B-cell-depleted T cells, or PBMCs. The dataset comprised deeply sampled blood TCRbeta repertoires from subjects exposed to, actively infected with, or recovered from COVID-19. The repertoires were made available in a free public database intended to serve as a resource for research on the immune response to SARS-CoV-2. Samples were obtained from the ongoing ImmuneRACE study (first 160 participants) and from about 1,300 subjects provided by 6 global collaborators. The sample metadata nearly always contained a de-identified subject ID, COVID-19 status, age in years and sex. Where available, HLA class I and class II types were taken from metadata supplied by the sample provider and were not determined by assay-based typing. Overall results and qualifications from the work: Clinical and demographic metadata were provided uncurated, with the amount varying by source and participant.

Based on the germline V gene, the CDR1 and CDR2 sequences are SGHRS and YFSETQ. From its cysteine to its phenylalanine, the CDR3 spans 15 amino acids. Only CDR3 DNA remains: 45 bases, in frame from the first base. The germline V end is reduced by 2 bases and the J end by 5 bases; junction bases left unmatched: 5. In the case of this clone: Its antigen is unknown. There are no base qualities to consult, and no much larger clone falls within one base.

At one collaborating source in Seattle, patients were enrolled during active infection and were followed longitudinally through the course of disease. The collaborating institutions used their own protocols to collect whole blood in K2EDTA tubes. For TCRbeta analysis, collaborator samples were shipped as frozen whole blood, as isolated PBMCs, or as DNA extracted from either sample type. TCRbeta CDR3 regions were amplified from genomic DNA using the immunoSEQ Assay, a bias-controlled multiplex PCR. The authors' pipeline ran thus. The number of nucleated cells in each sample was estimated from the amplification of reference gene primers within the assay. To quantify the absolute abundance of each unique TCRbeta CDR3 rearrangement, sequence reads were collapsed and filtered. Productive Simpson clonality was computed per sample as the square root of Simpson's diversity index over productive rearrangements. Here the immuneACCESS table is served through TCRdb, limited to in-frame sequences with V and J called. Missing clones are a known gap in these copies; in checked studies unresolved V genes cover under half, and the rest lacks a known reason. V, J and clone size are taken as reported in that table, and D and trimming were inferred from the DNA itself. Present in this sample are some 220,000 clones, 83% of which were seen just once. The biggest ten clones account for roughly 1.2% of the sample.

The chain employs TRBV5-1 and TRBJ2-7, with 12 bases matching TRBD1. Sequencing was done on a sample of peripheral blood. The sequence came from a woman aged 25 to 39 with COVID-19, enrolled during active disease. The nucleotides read TGCGCCAGCAGCTTTGGGGGACAGGGGGCCCACGAGCAGTACTTC. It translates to CASSFGGQGAHEQYF.